This T cell receptor (beta chain) was captured in a study of blood T cell repertoires in COVID-19. Study context: PBMCs, B-cell-depleted T cells, or T cells provided the cDNA or gDNA that made up the material.

The V end lost 2 bases, the J end lost 3 bases, and 6 bases lay between the germline ends. This CDR3 region has 13 residues. Germline V gene sequence: CDR1 SGHKS, CDR2 YYEKEE (reference sequence). Original methodology: It was from reference gene primer amplification that nucleated cell counts were estimated. Measured with immunoSEQ multiplex PCR; TCRdb has only the in-frame clones, and not every one. The V and J calls and clone size are taken from that table; D and trimming were inferred from the DNA. The sample yields 300,000 to 400,000 clones, roughly nine tenths seen once. Participant ages covered roughly 18 to 89 years across 24 US areas. Participants' own reports of clinical history determined their cohort assignment.

The TCR was taken from a man aged 60 to 69 who had recovered from COVID-19. The chain uses TRBV5-5 and TRBJ1-5; D not certain. The specimen was PBMCs or T cells enriched from blood (not recorded which). DNA of the CDR3: TGTGCCAGCAGCTTAACAGACAATCAGCCCCAGCATTTT. This translates into CASSLTDNQPQHF.